The 32 T cell receptor beta chains in this list originate from one sample, sequenced in a study of blood T cell repertoires in COVID-19. Assay used: immunoSEQ multiplex PCR; TCRdb lists only in-frame clones, some missing. The sample gives over 30,000 clones, around four fifths of which show up once; approximately 3.6% is in the top ten. The sequenced sample was peripheral blood. Receptor source: a man in his fifties with acute or convalescent COVID-19.

The chain joins TRBV5-1 to TRBJ2-2; tentative D call: TRBD1 (6 bases). The V end was cut by 0 bases, the J end by 1 base, with 10 bases between. The CDR3 extends over 16 amino acids. Germline CDR1 and CDR2: SGHRS and YFSETQ. The CDR3 bases are TGCGCCAGCAGCTTGGCACAGGGCGTGAACACCGGGGAGCTGTTTTTT. Amino acids: CASSLAQGVNTGELFF.

In its sample, this clone was seen once. This rearrangement joins TRBV28 to TRBJ2-5; tentatively, D is TRBD1 (6 bases). CDR3 length equals 14 residues. Germline loops: CDR1 MDHEN, CDR2 SYDVKM. Trimming removed 4 bases from V and 7 bases from J, with 16 bases in between. The CDR3 DNA sequence: TGTGCCAGCAGTTCCGGACAGACAAGGGGGACCCAGTACTTC. Translation: CASSSGQTRGTQYF.

CDR3 nucleotide sequence: TGTGCCAGCAGAAGGACTAGCGGGGCGGCCGGGGAGCTGTTTTTT. Its protein is CASRRTSGAAGELFF. This sequence joins TRBV2 and TRBJ2-2; TRBD2 matches at 12 bases. Germline V CDR1 and CDR2: SNHLY, FYNNEI. CDR3 length: 15 residues. The trim removed 6 bases at V and 6 bases at J, leaving 5 bases unmatched.

This clone was seen a handful of times. The chain has TRBV12-3 or TRBV12-4 and TRBJ1-5; tentative D call: TRBD1 (6 bases). V lost 6 bases, J lost 6 bases, and 9 bases lay in between. The CDR3 runs 12 residues. The DNA of the CDR3 is TGTGCCAGCAGCCCAGGGGCTCAGCCCCAGCATTTT. Its protein product is CASSPGAQPQHF.

V and J are TRBV28 and TRBJ2-7; 8 positions match TRBD2. The V gene end was trimmed by 5 bases and the J gene end by 3 bases; junction bases not matched to a gene: 9. This CDR3 is built from 15 residues. CDR1 is MDHEN and CDR2 is SYDVKM in the germline V gene. CDR3 sequence: CASSVLDGRDYEQYF. For the CDR3, the DNA is TGTGCCAGCAGTGTTCTCGACGGGAGGGACTACGAGCAGTACTTC.

V and J are TRBV9 and TRBJ1-6; weak D call: TRBD1 (6 bases). The V gene lost 0 bases and the J gene lost 6 bases, with 10 bases spanning the gap. This CDR3 has 15 amino acids. From germline, CDR1 is SGDLS and CDR2 YYNGEE. The CDR3 spells CASSVDGQINSPLHF. CDR3 DNA sequence: TGTGCCAGCAGCGTAGACGGACAGATTAATTCACCCCTCCACTTT. Variable domain in full (rest from reference TRBV9 and TRBJ1-6): DSGVTQTPKHLITATGQRVTLRCSPRSGDLSVYWYQQSLDQGLQFLIQYYNGEERAKGNILERFSAQQFPDLHSELNLSSLELGDSALYFCASSVDGQINSPLHFGNGTRLTVT.

In nucleotides, the CDR3 is TGCAGCGTGTCACAGGGATGGGATCAGCCCCAGCATTTT. Translation: CSVSQGWDQPQHF. The chain employs TRBV29-1 and TRBJ1-5, with a possible D match to TRBD1 (6 bases). The ends were cut back, 6 bases at V and 5 bases at J, with 14 bases in the middle. The V gene's germline CDR1 is SQVTM and CDR2 ANQGSEA. The CDR3 covers 13 residues.

The V and J genes are TRBV3-1 (or the pseudogene TRBV3-2) and TRBJ2-5; the D gene is possibly TRBD1 (5 bases). Germline V gene sequence: CDR1 LGHDT, CDR2 YNNKEL (reference sequence). The V end lost 8 bases, the J end lost 5 bases, and 12 bases lay between the germline ends. The CDR3 consists of 12 residues. As DNA, the CDR3 is TGTGCCAGCGCCCAGGGTGGGGAGACCCAGTACTTC. Residues: CASAQGGETQYF.

The gene calls are TRBV11-1 and TRBJ2-5; D is possibly TRBD2 (6 bases). V was trimmed by 1 base and J by 2 bases, leaving 11 bases between them. The CDR3 length is 15 residues. The germline CDR1 and CDR2 sequences are SGHAT and FQDESV (reference sequence). CDR3 nucleotides: TGTGCCAGCAGCTTAGTCCCGGGGGTGCAAGAGACCCAGTACTTC. It specifies CASSLVPGVQETQYF.

This chain connects TRBV4-1 to TRBJ2-3, with TRBD2 identical over 8 bases. The CDR3 extends over 19 amino acids. CDR1 is MGHRA and CDR2 is YSYEKL in the germline V gene. The V segment lost 4 bases and the J segment 2 bases; nucleotides outside the gene matches: 17. CDR3: CASSPLQREGLGPTDTQYF. As DNA, the CDR3 is TGCGCCAGCAGCCCTCTCCAACGGGAGGGCCTGGGCCCCACAGATACGCAGTATTTT.

The chain carries TRBV19 and TRBJ2-3, with TRBD1 matching over 8 bases. Germline values: CDR1 LNHDA, CDR2 SQIVND (reference sequence). V shed 6 bases, J shed 4 bases, and the junction held 6 bases outside the gene matches. CDR3 length equals 14 residues. CDR3 sequence: CASRIQGEADTQYF. The CDR3 DNA sequence: TGTGCCAGTAGGATACAGGGGGAGGCAGATACGCAGTATTTT. Looking up the rest from reference TRBV19 and TRBJ2-3 gives the full variable domain: DGGITQSPKYLFRKEGQNVTLSCEQNLNHDAMYWYRQDPGQGLRLIYYSQIVNDFQKGDIAEGYSVSREKKESFPLTVTSAQKNPTAFYLCASRIQGEADTQYFGPGTRLTVL.

The rearrangement uses TRBV29-1 and TRBJ2-7; 7 nucleotides align to TRBD2. V was clipped by 6 bases and J by 7 bases; unmatched bases: 6. Germline assignment: CDR1 SQVTM and CDR2 ANQGSEA. The CDR3 runs 11 residues. The CDR3 nucleotides are TGCAGCGTGATAATCGGGGGGGAGCAGTACTTC. Translating it yields CSVIIGGEQYF.

This clone is medium-sized within its sample. This chain uses TRBV19 with TRBJ2-7, with no clear D. CDR3 length: 14 amino acids. The V and J ends lost 3 bases and 0 bases respectively, with 9 bases between them. Germline lookup yields CDR1 LNHDA and CDR2 SQIVND (reference sequence). In DNA form, the CDR3 reads TGTGCCAGTAGTATTGCGGCCAGCTCCTACGAGCAGTACTTC. This translates into CASSIAASSYEQYF.

The V call is TRBV9, the J call TRBJ2-3; weak D call: TRBD2 (6 bases). CDR3 length: 17 amino acids. V was cut by 5 bases and J by 2 bases, with 21 bases left in between. Germline lookup yields CDR1 SGDLS and CDR2 YYNGEE. As DNA, the CDR3 is TGTGCCAGCAGTATACTCGGGGGAATAACTTCCACAGATACGCAGTATTTT. As protein: CASSILGGITSTDTQYF.

This chain links TRBV29-1 with TRBJ2-2, with a tentative D call TRBD2 (5 bases). Germline V gene sequence: CDR1 SQVTM, CDR2 ANQGSEA. This CDR3 is built from 12 residues. Trimming cost V 6 bases and J 6 bases, with 11 bases left between them. CDR3 DNA sequence: TGCAGCGTCGGGGATTTCCCCGGGGAGCTGTTTTTT. Its translation: CSVGDFPGELFF.

The chain combines TRBV27 with TRBJ2-1; D gene uncertain. The ends were cut back, 0 bases at V and 4 bases at J, with 7 bases in the middle. The germline gives CDR1 MNHEY, CDR2 SMNVEV (reference sequence). This CDR3 has 14 residues. The CDR3 bases are TGTGCCAGCAGTTTATCAGGAGAGTACAATGAGCAGTTCTTC. Encoded protein: CASSLSGEYNEQFF.

The V gene is TRBV6-1, the J gene TRBJ1-5; TRBD1 agrees at 7 bases. There are 17 residues in the CDR3. The junction had 10 bases not matched to a gene; V was cut back by 4 bases and J by 1 base. CDR1 and CDR2 (germline): MNHNS, SASEGT. The CDR3 spells CASSGSGTAMSNQPQHF. The CDR3 DNA reads TGTGCCAGCAGTGGAAGTGGGACAGCCATGAGCAATCAGCCCCAGCATTTT.

V and J are TRBV7-8 and TRBJ2-3, with 7 bases matching TRBD1. Germline V gene data show CDR1 as SGHVS and CDR2 as FQNEAQ. V dropped 5 bases and J dropped 2; count of bases not matched to a gene: 7. CDR3 length equals 15 residues. The CDR3 is CASSINRGPTDTQYF. The CDR3, as DNA: TGTGCCAGCAGCATAAACAGGGGCCCCACAGATACGCAGTATTTT.

This clone was counted a few times. The chain has TRBV28 and TRBJ2-7, with D possibly TRBD2 on 7 matching bases. V was shortened by 7 bases and J by 0 bases, with 22 bases between the two germline ends. The CDR3 spans 17 residues. The germline V gene has CDR1 MDHEN and CDR2 SYDVKM. This CDR3 reads CASTLWSGGGYSYEQYF. As DNA, the CDR3 is TGTGCCAGCACCCTCTGGAGTGGCGGGGGCTACTCCTACGAGCAGTACTTC. The entire variable domain, with the rest obtained from reference TRBV28 and TRBJ2-7, is as follows: DVKVTQSSRYLVKRTGEKVFLECVQDMDHENMFWYRQDPGLGLRLIYFSYDVKMKEKGDIPEGYSVSREKKERFSLILESASTNQTSMYLCASTLWSGGGYSYEQYFGPGTRLTVT.

The chain employs TRBV12-2 and TRBJ2-3; TRBD2 was called by the table and not checked on the DNA. TRBV12-2 is noted as a pseudogene. This CDR3 is built from 16 residues. The CDR3 nucleotides read TGTGCAAGTCGCCTCAAAGGGGAGCCCGTGGAGGGCCCTTGGTATTTT. Protein: CASRLKGEPVEGPWYF.

V gene TRBV19 combines with J gene TRBJ2-7; 12 positions agree with TRBD2. The CDR3 covers 17 residues. Unmatched junction bases numbered 8, after V lost 5 bases and J lost 0 bases. Germline V gene data show CDR1 as LNHDA and CDR2 as SQIVND (reference sequence). CDR3 sequence reads: CASSPGLAGDSSYEQYF. As DNA, the CDR3 is TGTGCCAGTAGTCCGGGACTAGCGGGCGATAGCTCCTACGAGCAGTACTTC.

The V gene is TRBV19, the J gene TRBJ2-7; 10 nucleotides agree with TRBD1. The CDR3 is made up of 12 amino acids. Germline CDR1 LNHDA, CDR2 SQIVND (reference sequence). V dropped 8 bases and J dropped 6; count of bases not matched to a gene: 4. CDR3 sequence reads: CASSGQGSEQYF. The CDR3 DNA is TGTGCCAGTTCGGGACAGGGGAGCGAGCAGTACTTC.

The chain joins TRBV28 to TRBJ2-1; 9 positions match TRBD2. CDR1 is MDHEN and CDR2 is SYDVKM in the germline V gene. After removal of 6 bases from V and 4 bases from J, the junction contained 1 base not matched to a gene. The CDR3 has 13 residues. CDR3 nucleotide sequence: TGTGCCAGCAGGCTAGCGGGATACAATGAGCAGTTCTTC. This codes for CASRLAGYNEQFF. Filled out from reference TRBV28 and TRBJ2-1, the complete variable domain reads DVKVTQSSRYLVKRTGEKVFLECVQDMDHENMFWYRQDPGLGLRLIYFSYDVKMKEKGDIPEGYSVSREKKERFSLILESASTNQTSMYLCASRLAGYNEQFFGPGTRLTVL.

The chain couples TRBV7-3 to TRBJ2-3; D unclear. Trimming left V 4 bases short and J 7 bases short, with 9 bases between. CDR3 length: 12 amino acids. Per the germline V gene, CDR1 is SGHTA and CDR2 is FQGTGA. The CDR3 DNA sequence: TGTGCCAGCAGCTCCAGCGATAATACGCAGTATTTT. Residues: CASSSSDNTQYF.

V usage is TRBV12-3 or TRBV12-4 and J usage is TRBJ1-2, with D possibly TRBD1 on 6 matching bases. This CDR3 is built from 13 residues. V was shortened by 6 bases and J by 2 bases, with 10 bases between the two germline ends. CDR3 DNA: TGTGCCAGCAGCCCTGGACAGAACTATGGCTACACCTTC. It specifies CASSPGQNYGYTF.

V is TRBV7-9 and J is TRBJ1-2; no reliable D call. CDR3 size: 11 residues. In germline, CDR1 is SEHNR, CDR2 FQNEAQ (reference sequence). The CDR3 DNA reads as TGTGTCCTAGGCTCTAACTATGGCTACACCTTC. Translation: CVLGSNYGYTF. The full variable domain, its missing parts supplied by reference TRBV7-9 and TRBJ1-2, is DTGVSQNPRHKITKRGQNVTFRCDPISEHNRLYWYRQTLGQGPEFLTYFQNEAQLEKSRLLSDRFSAERPKGSFSTLEIQRTEQGDSAMYLCVLGSNYGYTFGSGTRLTVV.

This chain uses TRBV28 with TRBJ2-3; TRBD2 is a possible D gene (5 bases). CDR1 and CDR2 (germline): MDHEN, SYDVKM. The CDR3 spans 11 residues. Trimming cost V 4 bases and J 10 bases, with 9 bases left between them. The CDR3 sequence: CASSSGLAQYF. The CDR3 nucleotides read TGTGCCAGCAGTTCGGGGTTGGCGCAGTATTTT.

The chain joins TRBV7-3 to TRBJ2-3, with 8 bases fitting TRBD2. After removal of 5 bases from V and 1 base from J, the junction contained 5 bases not matched to a gene. This CDR3 is built from 15 residues. The germline V gene has CDR1 SGHTA and CDR2 FQGTGA. The CDR3 sequence: CASSPTSEGTDTQYF. The CDR3, as DNA: TGTGCCAGCAGCCCGACTAGCGAGGGCACAGATACGCAGTATTTT.

The V gene is TRBV5-6, the J gene TRBJ1-1; a weak D match, TRBD1 (5 bases). Trimming removed 4 bases at V and 5 bases at J, with 18 bases between. Germline V gene sequence: CDR1 SGHDT, CDR2 YYEEEE. This CDR3 region has 15 residues. The CDR3 region is CASSPLGQGRTEAFF. The CDR3 nucleotides are TGTGCCAGCAGCCCCCTGGGGCAGGGAAGGACTGAAGCTTTCTTT.

The rearrangement joins TRBV11-2 to TRBJ2-7; D perhaps matches TRBD2 (6 bases). The V and J ends lost 3 bases and 2 bases respectively, with 8 bases between them. CDR3 size: 13 residues. Germline CDR1 and CDR2: SGHAT and FQNNGV. CDR3 DNA: TGTGCCAGCAGCTTCTCGGGGGCCTACGAGCAGTACTTC. The encoded protein is CASSFSGAYEQYF.

The CDR3 coding sequence is TGTGCCAGCAGATCTAAGGGGGCCGGGAACGGGGAGCTGTTTTTT. As protein: CASRSKGAGNGELFF. This chain links TRBV7-3 with TRBJ2-2, with 7 bases that match TRBD1. Trimming at V came to 6 bases and at J to 7 bases, leaving 11 bases not matched to a gene. There are 15 residues in the CDR3. CDR1 SGHTA and CDR2 FQGTGA come from the germline V gene.

The V gene is TRBV19, the J gene TRBJ2-2, with 12 bases fitting TRBD1. The length of the CDR3 is 18 residues. After removal of 7 bases from V and 4 bases from J, the junction contained 13 bases not matched to a gene. CDR1 is LNHDA and CDR2 is SQIVND in the germline V gene (reference sequence). This CDR3 is CASTAARGQGAGTGELFF. The CDR3 nucleotides read TGTGCCAGTACGGCGGCCCGGGGACAGGGGGCAGGCACCGGGGAGCTGTTTTTT. The entire variable domain, with the rest obtained from reference TRBV19 and TRBJ2-2, is as follows: DGGITQSPKYLFRKEGQNVTLSCEQNLNHDAMYWYRQDPGQGLRLIYYSQIVNDFQKGDIAEGYSVSREKKESFPLTVTSAQKNPTAFYLCASTAARGQGAGTGELFFGEGSRLTVL.